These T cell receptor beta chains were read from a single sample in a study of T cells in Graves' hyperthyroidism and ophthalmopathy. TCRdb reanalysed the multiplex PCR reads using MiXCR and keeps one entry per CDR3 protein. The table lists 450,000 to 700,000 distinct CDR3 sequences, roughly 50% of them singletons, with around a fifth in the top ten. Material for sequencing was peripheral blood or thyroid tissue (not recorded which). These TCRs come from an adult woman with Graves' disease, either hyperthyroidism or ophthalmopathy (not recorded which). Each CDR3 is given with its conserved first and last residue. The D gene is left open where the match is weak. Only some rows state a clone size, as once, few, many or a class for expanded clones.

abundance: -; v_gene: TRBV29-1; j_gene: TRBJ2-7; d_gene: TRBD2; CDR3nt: TGCAGCGGAGGACTAGCGGGAGCCTGCGAGCAGTACTTC; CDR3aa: CSGGLAGACEQYF
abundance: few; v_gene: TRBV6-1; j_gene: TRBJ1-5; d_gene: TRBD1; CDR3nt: TGTGCCAGCAGTTACCGTGGAGGGGGCCCCAGCAATCAGCCCCAGCATTTT; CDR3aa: CASSYRGGGPSNQPQHF
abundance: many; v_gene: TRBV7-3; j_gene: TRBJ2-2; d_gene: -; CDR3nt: TGTGCCAGCAGCTTTACTAACGGGGAGCTGTTTTTT; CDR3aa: CASSFTNGELFF
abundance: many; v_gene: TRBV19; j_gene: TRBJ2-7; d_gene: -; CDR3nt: TGTGCCAGTAGTATTACTGGGTTGGGTGAGCAGTACTTC; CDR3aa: CASSITGLGEQYF
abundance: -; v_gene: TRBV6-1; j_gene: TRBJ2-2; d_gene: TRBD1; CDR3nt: TGTGCCAGCAGCTCCGGGACAGGGTTTGCCGGGGAGCTGTTTTTT; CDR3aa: CASSSGTGFAGELFF
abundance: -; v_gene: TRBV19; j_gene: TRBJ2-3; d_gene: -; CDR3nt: TGTGCCAGTAGTATTCAGGGATACGACACAGATACGCAGTATTTT; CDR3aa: CASSIQGYDTDTQYF
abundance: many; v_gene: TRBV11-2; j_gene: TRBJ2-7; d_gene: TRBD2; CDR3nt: TGTGCCAGCAGCCTGGGAGCGGGAGCGTCCTACGAGCAGTACTTC; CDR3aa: CASSLGAGASYEQYF
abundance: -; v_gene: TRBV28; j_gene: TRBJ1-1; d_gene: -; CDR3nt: TGTGCCAGCAGTTCCCCTGGGACGAACACTGAAGCTTTCTTT; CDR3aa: CASSSPGTNTEAFF
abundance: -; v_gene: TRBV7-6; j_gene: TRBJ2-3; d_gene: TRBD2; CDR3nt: TGTGCCAGCAGCCAACTAGCGGGAGTGTTTCTAGATACGCAGTATTTT; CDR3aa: CASSQLAGVFLDTQYF
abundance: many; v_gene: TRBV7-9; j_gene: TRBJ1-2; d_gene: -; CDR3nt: TGTGCCAGCAGCTGTGTGAGACCGGATCCGGGTTATGGCTACACCTTC; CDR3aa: CASSCVRPDPGYGYTF
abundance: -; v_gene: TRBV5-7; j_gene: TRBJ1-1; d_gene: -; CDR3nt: TGTGCCAGCAGTCCCTCGGGGACAACTCCTAATCAGCGGGTCTTT; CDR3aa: CASSPSGTTPNQRVF
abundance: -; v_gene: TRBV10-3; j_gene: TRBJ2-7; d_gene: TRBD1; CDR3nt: TGTGCCAGCAGTTACCCCGGGACAGGGTCCCCGTACTTC; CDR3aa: CASSYPGTGSPYF
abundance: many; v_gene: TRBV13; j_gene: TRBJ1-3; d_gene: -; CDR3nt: TGTGCCAGCAGCTTAGGGACGGGAAGAAACACCATATATTTT; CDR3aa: CASSLGTGRNTIYF
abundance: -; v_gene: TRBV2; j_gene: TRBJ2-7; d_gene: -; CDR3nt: TGTGCCAGCAGTGAAGGGACAGCTTACGAGCAGTACTTC; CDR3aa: CASSEGTAYEQYF
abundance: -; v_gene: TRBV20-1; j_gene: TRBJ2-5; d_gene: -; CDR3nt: TGCAGTGCGACACCTCCGGGGGCTAGACAAGAGACCCAGTACTTC; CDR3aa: CSATPPGARQETQYF
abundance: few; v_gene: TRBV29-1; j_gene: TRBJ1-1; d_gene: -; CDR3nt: TGCAGCGTTGAAGGTACACTGGGCACTGAAGCTTTCTTT; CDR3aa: CSVEGTLGTEAFF
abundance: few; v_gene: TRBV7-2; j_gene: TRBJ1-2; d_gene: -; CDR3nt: TGTGCCAGCCGTGAGAGCAGCGGGGACCTCTATGGCTACACCTTC; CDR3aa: CASRESSGDLYGYTF
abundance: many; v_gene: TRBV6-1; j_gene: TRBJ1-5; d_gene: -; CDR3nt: TGTGCCAGCACCTGGCCGGGGATGGTTCAGCCCCAGCATTTT; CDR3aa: CASTWPGMVQPQHF
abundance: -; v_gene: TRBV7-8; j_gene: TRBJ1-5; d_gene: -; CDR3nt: TGTGTCAGCGCAGACAGTAGCAATCAGCCCCAGCATTTT; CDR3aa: CVSADSSNQPQHF
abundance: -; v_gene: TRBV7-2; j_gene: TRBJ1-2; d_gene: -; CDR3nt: TGTGCCAGCAGCTTACTTGGCCAGAACTATGGCTACACCTTC; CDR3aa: CASSLLGQNYGYTF
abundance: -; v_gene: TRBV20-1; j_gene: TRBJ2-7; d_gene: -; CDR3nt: TGCAGTGCTAGAGGCGCTTGCGAGCAGTACTTC; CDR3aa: CSARGACEQYF
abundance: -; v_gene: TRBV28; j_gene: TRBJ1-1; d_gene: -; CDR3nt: TGTGCCAGCAGGGAAATTAGCATGAACACTGAAGCTTTCTTT; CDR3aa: CASREISMNTEAFF
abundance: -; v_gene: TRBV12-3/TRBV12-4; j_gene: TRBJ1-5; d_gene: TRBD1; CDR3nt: TGTGCCAGCAGTTTCGCAGGGGGTCAGCAGCCCCAGCATTTT; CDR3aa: CASSFAGGQQPQHF
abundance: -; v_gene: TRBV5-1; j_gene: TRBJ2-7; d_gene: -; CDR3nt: TGCGCCAGCAGCCTAAAGAACACCGGGGAGCAGTACTTC; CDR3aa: CASSLKNTGEQYF
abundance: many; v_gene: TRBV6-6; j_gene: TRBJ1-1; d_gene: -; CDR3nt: TGTGCCAGCACCAAGGGGCCTGAAGCTTTCTTT; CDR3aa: CASTKGPEAFF
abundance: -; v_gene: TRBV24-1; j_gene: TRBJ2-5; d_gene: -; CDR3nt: TGTGCCACCAGTGATTTAGGACCGGGACGGCAAGAGACCCAGTACTTC; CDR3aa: CATSDLGPGRQETQYF
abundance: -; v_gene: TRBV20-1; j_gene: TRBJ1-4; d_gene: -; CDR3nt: TGCAGTGCTGCGGGCTTCGATGAAAAACTGTTTTTT; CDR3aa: CSAAGFDEKLFF
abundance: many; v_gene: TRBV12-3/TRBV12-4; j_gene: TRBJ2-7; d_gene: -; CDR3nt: TGTGCCAGCAGTTTAACTCGGCGGTACGAGCAGTACTTC; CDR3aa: CASSLTRRYEQYF
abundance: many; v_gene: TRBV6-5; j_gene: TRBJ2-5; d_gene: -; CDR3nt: TGTGCCAGCAGTTACTGGGGGTTTTGGGAGACCCAGTACTTC; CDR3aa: CASSYWGFWETQYF
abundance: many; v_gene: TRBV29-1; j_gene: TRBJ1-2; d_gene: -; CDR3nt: TGCAGCGTTAACGCCCCCTCCGTCCGTGGCTACACCTTC; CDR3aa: CSVNAPSVRGYTF
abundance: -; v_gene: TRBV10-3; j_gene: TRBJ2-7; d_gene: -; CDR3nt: TGTGCCATCAGTGCCGGGACATTGTATTACGAGCAGTACTTC; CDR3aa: CAISAGTLYYEQYF
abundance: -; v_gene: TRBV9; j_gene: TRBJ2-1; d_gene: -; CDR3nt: TGTGCCAGCAGCTTACACCATACAGGAGCCTACAATGAGCAGTTCTTC; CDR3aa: CASSLHHTGAYNEQFF
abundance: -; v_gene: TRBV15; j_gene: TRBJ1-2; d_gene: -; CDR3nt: TGTGCCACCAGCAGAGAAGGTGGGACACGACTCTATGGCTACACCTTC; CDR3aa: CATSREGGTRLYGYTF
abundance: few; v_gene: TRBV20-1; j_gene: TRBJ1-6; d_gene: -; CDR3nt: TGCAGTGCTAGTACGGATTATAATTCACCCCTCCACTTT; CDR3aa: CSASTDYNSPLHF
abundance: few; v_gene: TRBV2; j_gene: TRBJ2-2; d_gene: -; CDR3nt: TGTGCCAGCCAGACAGGGAACACCGGGGAGCTGTTTTTT; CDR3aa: CASQTGNTGELFF
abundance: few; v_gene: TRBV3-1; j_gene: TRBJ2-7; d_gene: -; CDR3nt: TGTGCCAGCAGCCTCTATTCGGGCGCCTACTCCTACGAGCAGTACTTC; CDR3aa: CASSLYSGAYSYEQYF
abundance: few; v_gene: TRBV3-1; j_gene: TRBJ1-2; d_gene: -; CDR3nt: TGTGCCAGCAGCCCTCGGGAGTCTAACTATGGCTACACCTTC; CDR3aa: CASSPRESNYGYTF
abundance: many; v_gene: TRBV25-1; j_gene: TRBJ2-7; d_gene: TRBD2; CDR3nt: TGTGCCAGCCGGACTAGCGGGAGAGGTCTCGAGCAGTACTTC; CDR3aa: CASRTSGRGLEQYF
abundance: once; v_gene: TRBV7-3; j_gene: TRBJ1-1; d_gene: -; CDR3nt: TGTGCCAGCAGCCGGGGAGAGAGTAGGGACGAAGCCTTCTTT; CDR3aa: CASSRGESRDEAFF
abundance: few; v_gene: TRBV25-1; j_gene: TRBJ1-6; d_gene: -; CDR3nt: TGTGCCAGCAGTGAATTGTCGGGACACGGGAATTCACCCCTCCACTTT; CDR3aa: CASSELSGHGNSPLHF
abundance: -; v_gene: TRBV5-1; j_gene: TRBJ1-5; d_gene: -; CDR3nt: TGCGCCAGCAGCGTCACAGGGACCACGGGACCCCAGCATTTT; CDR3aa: CASSVTGTTGPQHF
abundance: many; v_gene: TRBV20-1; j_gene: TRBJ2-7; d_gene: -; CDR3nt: TGCAGTGCTCCAGAAACTTCCTACGAGCAGTACTTC; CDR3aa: CSAPETSYEQYF
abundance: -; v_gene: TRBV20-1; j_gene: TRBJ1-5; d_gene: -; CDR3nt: TGCAGTGCTGGGGAGGGTTCACAGCCCCAGCATTTT; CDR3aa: CSAGEGSQPQHF
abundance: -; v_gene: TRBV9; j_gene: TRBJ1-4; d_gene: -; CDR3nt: TGCGCCAGCAGCTCTAACCTAGGGACATCCCGAAATTGGCTGTTTTTT; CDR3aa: CASSSNLGTSRNWLFF
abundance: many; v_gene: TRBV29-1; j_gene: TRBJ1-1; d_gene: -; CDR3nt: TGCAGTATTACCGCACAACCGAACACTGAAGCTTTCTTT; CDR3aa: CSITAQPNTEAFF
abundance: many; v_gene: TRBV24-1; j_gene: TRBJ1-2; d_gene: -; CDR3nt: TGTGCCACCAGTGATTTTGGGACGGACTATGGCTACACCTTC; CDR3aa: CATSDFGTDYGYTF
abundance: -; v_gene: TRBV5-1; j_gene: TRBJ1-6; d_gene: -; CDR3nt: TGCGCCAGCAGCTTGGACGGGGACTTAGGGGTAGGCTCACCCCTCCACTTT; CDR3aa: CASSLDGDLGVGSPLHF
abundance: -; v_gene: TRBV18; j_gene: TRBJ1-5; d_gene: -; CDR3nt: TGTGCCAGCTCACCACAGCAGGGGAGGAACAATCAGCCCCAGCATTTT; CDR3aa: CASSPQQGRNNQPQHF
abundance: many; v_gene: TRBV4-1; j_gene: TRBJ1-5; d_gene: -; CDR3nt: TGCGCCAGCAGCCAAGTTGGGCATCTCAATCAGCCCCAGCATTTT; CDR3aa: CASSQVGHLNQPQHF
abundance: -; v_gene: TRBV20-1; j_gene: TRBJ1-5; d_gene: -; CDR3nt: TGCAGTGCTAGCTCAATCGGCCCCAATCAGCCCCAGCATTTT; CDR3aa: CSASSIGPNQPQHF
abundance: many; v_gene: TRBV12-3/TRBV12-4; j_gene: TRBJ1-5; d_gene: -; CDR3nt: TGTGCCAGCAGCACAGGGTATCGCAATCAGCCCCAGCATTTT; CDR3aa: CASSTGYRNQPQHF
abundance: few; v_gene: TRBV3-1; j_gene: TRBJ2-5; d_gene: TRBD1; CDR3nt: TGTGCCAGCAGCCAAGATTGGGACAGGTCCATCTCAGAGACCCAGTACTTC; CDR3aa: CASSQDWDRSISETQYF
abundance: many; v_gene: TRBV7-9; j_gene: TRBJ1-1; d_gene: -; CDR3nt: TGTGCCAGCAGCTTTGGGAGTAGGAACACTGAAGCTTTCTTT; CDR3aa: CASSFGSRNTEAFF
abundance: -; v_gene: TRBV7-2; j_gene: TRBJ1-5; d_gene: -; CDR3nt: TGTGCCAGCAGCTCTACCCATCAGCCCCAGCATTTT; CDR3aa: CASSSTHQPQHF
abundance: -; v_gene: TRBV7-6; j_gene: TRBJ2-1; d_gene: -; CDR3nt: TGTACCAGCAGCTTACACAATGAGCAGTTCTTC; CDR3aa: CTSSLHNEQFF
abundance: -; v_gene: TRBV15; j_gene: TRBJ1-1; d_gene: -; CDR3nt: TGTGCCACCAGCAGAGGGTGGGGTTCTGAAGCTTTCTTT; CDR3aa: CATSRGWGSEAFF
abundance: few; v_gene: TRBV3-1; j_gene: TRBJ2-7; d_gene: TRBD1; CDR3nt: TGTGCCAGCAGCCGCCGGGGACAGTACATCTCCTACGAGCAGTACTTC; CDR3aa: CASSRRGQYISYEQYF
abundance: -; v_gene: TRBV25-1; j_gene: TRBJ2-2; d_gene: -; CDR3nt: TGTGCCAGCAGTGAGGCAACAGCGCGGGGCGGGGAGCTGTTTTTT; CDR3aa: CASSEATARGGELFF